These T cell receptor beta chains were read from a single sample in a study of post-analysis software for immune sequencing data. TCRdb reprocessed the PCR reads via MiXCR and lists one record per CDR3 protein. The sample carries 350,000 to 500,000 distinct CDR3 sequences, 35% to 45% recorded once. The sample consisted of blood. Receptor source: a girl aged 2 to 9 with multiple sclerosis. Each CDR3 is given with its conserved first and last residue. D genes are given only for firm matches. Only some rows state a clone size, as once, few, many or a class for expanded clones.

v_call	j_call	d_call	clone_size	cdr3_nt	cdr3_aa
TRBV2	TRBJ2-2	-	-	TGTGCCAGCGTATATGAGAACACCGGGGAGCTGTTTTTT	CASVYENTGELFF
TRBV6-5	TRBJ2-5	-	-	TGTGCCAGCAGTTACTCGATGGCAGGGCAAGAGACCCAGTACTTC	CASSYSMAGQETQYF
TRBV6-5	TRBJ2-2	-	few	TGTGCCAGCAGTTACTCAGTGTATAGCCTCGGAGTAGGGGAGCTGTTTTTT	CASSYSVYSLGVGELFF
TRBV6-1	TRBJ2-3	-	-	TGTGCCAGCAACCCACTCGGACGTCCTAGCACAGATACGCAGTATTTT	CASNPLGRPSTDTQYF
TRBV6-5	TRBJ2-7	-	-	TGTGCCAGCAGTTACTCGGATACAGGGCGGGAGCAGTACTTC	CASSYSDTGREQYF
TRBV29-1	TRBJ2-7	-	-	TGCAGCGTCTCAGGACGGGGGAGCTACGAGCAGTACTTC	CSVSGRGSYEQYF
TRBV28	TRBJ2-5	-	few	TGTGCCAGCAGTTTGGGGTGGACGGTCCAAGAGACCCAGTACTTC	CASSLGWTVQETQYF
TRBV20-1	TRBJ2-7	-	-	TGCAGTGCTAGAGGGTGGCAGAACTCCTACGAGCAGTACTTC	CSARGWQNSYEQYF
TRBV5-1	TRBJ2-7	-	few	TGCGCCAGCAGCTTGGTTCCAGCGAATTACGAGCAGTACTTC	CASSLVPANYEQYF
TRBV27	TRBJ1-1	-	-	TGTGCCAGCAGTCTAAGACAGGCCAAAACTGAAGCTTTCTTT	CASSLRQAKTEAFF
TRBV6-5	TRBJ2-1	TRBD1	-	TGTGCCAGCAGTTACGGGACAGGGGGCAGGGATGAGCAGTTCTTC	CASSYGTGGRDEQFF
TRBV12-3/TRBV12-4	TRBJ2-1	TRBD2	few	TGTGCCAGCAGCCCGGGACTAGCGCATGACAATGAGCAGTTCTTC	CASSPGLAHDNEQFF
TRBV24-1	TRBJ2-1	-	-	TGTGCCACCGGAGAAGAGAATGAGCAGTTCTTC	CATGEENEQFF
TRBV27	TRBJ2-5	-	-	TGTGCCAGCAGTCTCGACTGGATGAAAGAGACCCAGTACTTC	CASSLDWMKETQYF
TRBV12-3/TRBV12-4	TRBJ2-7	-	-	TGTGCCAGCAGTCCCGAGACGGATTCCTACGAGCAGTACTTC	CASSPETDSYEQYF
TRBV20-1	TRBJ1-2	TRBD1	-	TGCAGTGCTAGAGATCAGGGGCAGGGGGTGCGTGGCTACACCTTC	CSARDQGQGVRGYTF
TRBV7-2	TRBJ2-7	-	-	TGTGCCAGCAGGCAGGCAAGTACTACCTACGAGCAGTACTTC	CASRQASTTYEQYF
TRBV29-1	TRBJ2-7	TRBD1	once	TGCAGCGTCCTCCCCGGGACAGGCTTCTACGAGCAGTACTTC	CSVLPGTGFYEQYF
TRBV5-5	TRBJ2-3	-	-	TGTGCCAGCAGCTTCTCTAGGAAGGATACGCAGTATTTT	CASSFSRKDTQYF
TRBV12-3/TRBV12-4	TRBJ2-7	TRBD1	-	TGTGCCAGCATCAAACAGGGGTCCTCCTACGAGCAGTACTTC	CASIKQGSSYEQYF
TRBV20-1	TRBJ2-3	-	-	TGCAGTGCTTACAGGGCTAGCACAGATACGCAGTATTTT	CSAYRASTDTQYF
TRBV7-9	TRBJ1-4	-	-	TGTGCCAGCAGCTTAACGGACTGGGGGGCAACTAATGAAAAACTGTTTTTT	CASSLTDWGATNEKLFF
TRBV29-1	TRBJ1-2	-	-	TGCGGCGTTGAGGGACTCATCTATGGCTACACCTTC	CGVEGLIYGYTF
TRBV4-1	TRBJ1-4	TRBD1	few	TGCGCCAGCAGCCATGGGACAGGGAGAAGTGAAAAACTGTTTTTT	CASSHGTGRSEKLFF
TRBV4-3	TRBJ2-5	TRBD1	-	TGCGCCAGCAGCCAAGTGGCCGGACAGGGGCAAGAGACCCAGTACTTC	CASSQVAGQGQETQYF
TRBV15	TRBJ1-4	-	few	TGTGCCACCAGCAGTGTATGGGGGTCTACTAATGAAAAACTGTTTTTT	CATSSVWGSTNEKLFF
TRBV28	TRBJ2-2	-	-	TGTGCCAGCAGTTTATATCCCAGAGTATGGGGCGGGGAGCTGTTTTTT	CASSLYPRVWGGELFF
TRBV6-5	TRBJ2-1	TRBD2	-	TGTGCCAGCAGTTACACACTAGCGGGGGCTCATTCCAATGAGCAGTTCTTC	CASSYTLAGAHSNEQFF
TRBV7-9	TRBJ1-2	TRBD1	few	TGTGCCACGACGCCCCAACAGGGGGCTAACTATGGCTACACCTTC	CATTPQQGANYGYTF
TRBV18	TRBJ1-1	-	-	TGTGCCAGCTCACCACAGGCAGGTACGAACACTGAAGCTTTCTTT	CASSPQAGTNTEAFF
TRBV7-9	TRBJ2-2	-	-	TGTGCCAGCAGCTTAGGCGTTCGCAACACCGGGGAGCTGTTTTTT	CASSLGVRNTGELFF
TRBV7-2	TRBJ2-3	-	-	TGTGCCAGCAGCTTAGCCGTAGCGGAGCTCACAGATACGCAGTATTTT	CASSLAVAELTDTQYF
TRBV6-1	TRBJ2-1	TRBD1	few	TGTGCCAGCAGTGGACAGGGCTATGAGCAGTTCTTC	CASSGQGYEQFF
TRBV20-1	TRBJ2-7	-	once	TGCAATGCGAAAAGGGCAGGGGCCCCCTACGAACAGTACTTC	CNAKRAGAPYEQYF
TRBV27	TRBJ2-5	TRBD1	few	TGTGCCAGCAGGCGGACAGGGTACCAAGAGACCCAGTACTTC	CASRRTGYQETQYF
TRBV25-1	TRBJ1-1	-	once	TGTGCCAGCAGTGAATACACCGCACCTGGACCGATCCCGAACACTGAAGCTTTCTTT	CASSEYTAPGPIPNTEAFF